This TCR beta chain was captured by sequencing in a study of blood T cell repertoires in COVID-19. Looking at the study overall: The samples span acute and convalescent COVID-19 from the United States, Italy and Spain. Sources were T cells, B-cell-depleted T cells, or PBMCs; the material itself was cDNA or gDNA.

Germline assignment: CDR1 SGHDT and CDR2 YYEEEE. With 2 bases clipped from V and 4 bases from J, the junction kept 4 bases outside the gene matches. This CDR3 spans 15 amino acids. Per the original data handling: Amplification with reference gene primers provided the estimates of nucleated cell counts. Sequenced by immunoSEQ multiplex PCR; TCRdb stores in-frame clones only, minus some. V and J calls and clone size follow that table, whereas D and trimming were derived from the DNA. The sample includes over 55,000 clones, about 80% of them seen just once. Sequenced: peripheral blood. The gene calls are TRBV5-6 and TRBJ1-3; 9 nucleotides agree with TRBD1. The sequence derives from an older woman with acute or convalescent COVID-19. Here the CDR3 reads CASSFTGQGGNTIYF. The CDR3 region has the DNA TGTGCCAGCAGCTTTACGGGACAGGGAGGAAACACCATATATTTT.